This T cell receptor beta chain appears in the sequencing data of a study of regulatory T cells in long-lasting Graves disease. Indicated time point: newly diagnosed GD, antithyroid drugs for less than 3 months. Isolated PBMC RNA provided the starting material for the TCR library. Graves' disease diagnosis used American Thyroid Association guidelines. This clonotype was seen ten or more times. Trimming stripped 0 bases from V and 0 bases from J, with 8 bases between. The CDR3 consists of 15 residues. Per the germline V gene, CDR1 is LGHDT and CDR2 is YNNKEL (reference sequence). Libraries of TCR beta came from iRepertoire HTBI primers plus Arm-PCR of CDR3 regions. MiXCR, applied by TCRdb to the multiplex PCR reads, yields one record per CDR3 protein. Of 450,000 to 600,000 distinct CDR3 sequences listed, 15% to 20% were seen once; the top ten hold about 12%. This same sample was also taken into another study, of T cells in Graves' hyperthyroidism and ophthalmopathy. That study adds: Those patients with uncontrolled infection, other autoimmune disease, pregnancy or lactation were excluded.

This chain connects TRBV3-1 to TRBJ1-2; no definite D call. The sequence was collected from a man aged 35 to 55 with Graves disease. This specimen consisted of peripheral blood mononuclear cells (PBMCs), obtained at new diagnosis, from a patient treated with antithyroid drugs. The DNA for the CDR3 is TGTGCCAGCAGCCAAGACAGCCAAGCTAACTATGGCTACACCTTC. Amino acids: CASSQDSQANYGYTF. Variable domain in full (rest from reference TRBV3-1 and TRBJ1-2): DTAVSQTPKYLVTQMGNDKSIKCEQNLGHDTMYWYKQDSKKFLKIMFSYNNKELIINETVPNRFSPKSPDKAHLNLHINSLELGDSAVYFCASSQDSQANYGYTFGSGTRLTVV.